These 12 T cell receptor beta chains came from one sample sequenced in a study of T-cell reconstitution after alpha-beta-depleted transplantation in children. Preparing the TCRbeta library involved the use of unique molecular identifiers. TCRdb reprocessed the PCR reads via MiXCR and lists one record per CDR3 protein. This table has around 230,000 distinct CDR3 sequences, under 20% appearing once. This material consisted of PBMCs, mostly from graft donor cells, taken 360 days after TCRalphabeta/CD19-depleted stem cell transplant. These receptors were obtained from a male patient aged 2-10 years who had a stem cell transplant for acute lymphoblastic leukemia, so the T cells may come from the graft donor.

CDR3 residues: CSAIIRDRGTDTQYF. The CDR3 DNA sequence: TGCAGTGCTATCATCCGGGACAGGGGCACAGATACGCAGTATTTT. The chain employs TRBV20-1 and TRBJ2-3, with 9 nucleotides matching TRBD1. Trimming removed 4 bases from V and 1 base from J; junction bases left unmatched: 6. Germline lookup yields CDR1 DFQATT and CDR2 SNEGSKA (reference sequence). This CDR3 has 15 amino acids.

In DNA, the CDR3 is TGCGCCAGCAGCCGGGGACAGGGGGCTTCCGAGCAGTACTTC. Translation gives CASSRGQGASEQYF. This chain links TRBV5-1 with TRBJ2-7, with TRBD1 identical over 12 bases. The V and J ends lost 4 bases and 6 bases, in that order; junction bases with no gene match: 5. The CDR3 spans 14 residues. CDR1 and CDR2 (germline): SGHRS, YFSETQ.

This clonotype was seen a few times. The chain employs TRBV7-2 and TRBJ2-3; tentatively, D is TRBD1 or TRBD2 (5 bases each). The V gene lost 2 bases and the J gene lost 4 bases, with 10 bases spanning the gap. The CDR3 is 14 amino acids. Germline CDR1 and CDR2: SGHTA and FQGNSA. The CDR3 here is CASSLNQGPDTQYF. CDR3 DNA sequence: TGTGCCAGCAGCTTAAACCAGGGACCAGATACGCAGTATTTT. The entire variable domain, with the rest obtained from reference TRBV7-2 and TRBJ2-3, is as follows: GAGVSQSPSNKVTEKGKDVELRCDPISGHTALYWYRQSLGQGLEFLIYFQGNSAPDKSGLPSDRFSAERTGGSVSTLTIQRTQQEDSAVYLCASSLNQGPDTQYFGPGTRLTVL.

The chain carries TRBV2 and TRBJ2-4, with a possible D match to TRBD1 (6 bases). This CDR3 has 15 amino acids. In germline, CDR1 is SNHLY, CDR2 FYNNEI. V dropped 3 bases and J dropped 2 bases, with 11 bases sitting between them. DNA for the CDR3: TGTGCCAGCAGTGAGATGGGGGCAACCAAAAACATTCAGTACTTC. It encodes CASSEMGATKNIQYF.

As regards this clonotype: An end of the junction does not agree with germline; a read error may underlie this. The gene calls are TRBV29-1 and TRBJ2-7; tentatively, D is TRBD1 (5 bases). Germline assignment: CDR1 SQVTM and CDR2 ANQGSEA. The CDR3 runs 17 residues. CDR3 region: CSAISRAGTRARYERYF. The DNA of the CDR3 is TGCAGCGCCATAAGCAGGGCAGGCACCAGGGCCCGCTACGAGCGGTACTTC.

This clonotype was observed a handful of times. The gene calls are TRBV10-3 and TRBJ2-5, with D unclear. In germline, CDR1 is ENHRY, CDR2 SYGVKD. V was shortened by 2 bases and J by 2 bases, with 9 bases between the two germline ends. The CDR3 sequence is 14 residues long. This CDR3 reads CAISEVGNQETQYF. The CDR3 nucleotides read TGTGCCATCAGTGAGGTTGGAAATCAAGAGACCCAGTACTTC.

This clonotype was observed a few times. The genes are TRBV11-2 and TRBJ1-4; D ambiguous. The CDR3 has 11 amino acids. V shed 2 bases and J shed 13 bases, with 8 bases lying between them. The germline V gene encodes CDR1 SGHAT and CDR2 FQNNGV. CDR3 in amino acids: CASSLRQRLFF. The CDR3 bases are TGTGCCAGCAGCTTAAGGCAAAGACTGTTTTTT.

The chain couples TRBV7-3 to TRBJ2-3; TRBD1 is a possible D gene (6 bases). CDR3 length: 16 amino acids. Germline-derived CDR1 and CDR2 are SGHTA and FQGTGA. V dropped 2 bases and J dropped 0 bases, with 12 bases sitting between them. CDR3 sequence: CASSLGLGGSTDTQYF. The CDR3 DNA is TGTGCCAGCAGCTTAGGCCTAGGGGGTAGCACAGATACGCAGTATTTT.

The genes are TRBV7-2 and TRBJ2-7; 10 bases align to TRBD1. The CDR3 totals 14 residues. J was trimmed by 2 bases and V by 5 bases; bases with no gene match: 3. Looked up from germline, CDR1 is SGHTA and CDR2 is FQGNSA. The CDR3 DNA reads as TGTGCCAGCAGCAGAGACAGGGGGCCCTACGAGCAGTACTTC. This gives the protein CASSRDRGPYEQYF.

A few counts support this clonotype. V gene TRBV5-1 combines with J gene TRBJ2-7, with TRBD1 matching over 7 bases. V shed 4 bases and J 6 bases; nucleotides not matched to a gene: 10. CDR1 SGHRS and CDR2 YFSETQ come from the germline V gene. The CDR3 runs 14 residues. The CDR3 spells CASSPRDSPLEQYF. CDR3 in DNA: TGCGCCAGCAGCCCCCGGGACAGTCCCCTCGAGCAGTACTTC.

This chain links TRBV7-9 with TRBJ2-1; D gene unclear. This CDR3 comprises 13 residues. The V end lost 2 bases, the J end lost 5 bases, and 7 bases lay between the germline ends. Per germline, CDR1 SEHNR and CDR2 FQNEAQ (reference sequence). CDR3 protein: CASSLRDDNEQFF. For the CDR3, the DNA is TGTGCCAGCAGCTTACGTGACGACAATGAGCAGTTCTTC.

This clonotype has just a few counts. The rearrangement links TRBV2 to TRBJ2-5; tentatively, D is TRBD2 (6 bases). V lost 8 bases and J lost 2, with 12 bases in between. The CDR3 has 13 amino acids. Germline V gene lookup returns CDR1 SNHLY and CDR2 FYNNEI. CDR3 amino acids: CASGGGLQETQYF. DNA of the CDR3: TGTGCCAGCGGTGGGGGACTTCAAGAGACCCAGTACTTC.